Following are 27 T cell receptor beta chains from one sample sequenced in a study of cytomegalovirus exposure and HLA in healthy donors. The PCR employed 60 Vbeta primers together with 13 Jbeta primers. Clones were sequenced by immunoSEQ multiplex PCR, and TCRdb holds only the in-frame ones, with some missing. The sample lists around 50,000 clones; roughly 83% were seen once. Specimen: PBMCs. The receptors derive from a man in his forties in good health and CMV-seronegative.

This chain uses TRBV30 with TRBJ1-2, with D tentatively TRBD1 (5 bases). The CDR3 sequence is 11 residues long. V was cut by 4 bases and J by 6 bases, with 9 bases left in between. Germline loops: CDR1 GTSNPN, CDR2 SVGIG (reference sequence). Here the CDR3 reads CAWTEQDGYTF. The CDR3 coding sequence is TGTGCCTGGACTGAACAGGATGGCTACACCTTC.

The chain uses TRBV12-5 and TRBJ1-4; 8 bases agree with TRBD1. The V and J ends lost 5 bases and 5 bases, in that order; junction bases with no gene match: 7. The CDR3 consists of 15 residues. Germline CDR1 and CDR2: LGHNT and FRNRAP. CDR3 in amino acids: CASGPRTGTNEKLFF. CDR3 DNA sequence: TGTGCTAGTGGTCCCCGGACAGGGACCAATGAAAAACTGTTTTTT.

The chain is built from TRBV7-3 and TRBJ2-3; D not certain. With 0 bases removed from V and 4 bases from J, the gap between germline ends came to 11 bases. Germline V gene data show CDR1 as SGHTA and CDR2 as FQGTGA. The CDR3 length is 15 residues. CDR3 loop: CASSLTPSQSDTQYF. The CDR3 DNA is TGTGCCAGCAGCTTAACTCCCAGTCAGTCAGATACGCAGTATTTT.

J is TRBJ1-2 and V is TRBV28, with 8 bases fitting TRBD1. The CDR3 length is 14 residues. CDR1 is MDHEN, CDR2 SYDVKM, per germline. J lost 9 bases, V lost 6 bases, and 12 bases had no gene match. CDR3 nucleotides: TGTGCCAGCAGCTTAGGGGCACAGGGGGTAAGCTACACCTTC. Translated: CASSLGAQGVSYTF.

V usage is TRBV5-6 and J usage is TRBJ2-6, with TRBD1 matching over 9 bases. The V segment lost 0 bases and the J segment 4 bases; nucleotides outside the gene matches: 5. Looked up from germline, CDR1 is SGHDT and CDR2 is YYEEEE. The CDR3 runs to 17 residues. The CDR3 region has the DNA TGTGCCAGCAGCTTGGACAGGGGGCGTCGCGGGGCCAACGTCCTGACTTTC. It yields the protein CASSLDRGRRGANVLTF.

This chain joins TRBV7-2 and TRBJ2-5, with a tentative D call TRBD1 (6 bases). V was pared by 5 bases and J by 5 bases, with 15 bases between. From germline, CDR1 is SGHTA and CDR2 FQGNSA. The CDR3 spans 14 residues. The CDR3 nucleotides are TGTGCCAGCAGCCCGAACAGGGCGGCTGAGACCCAGTACTTC. This codes for CASSPNRAAETQYF.

This chain connects TRBV30 to TRBJ1-2; 11 nucleotides align to TRBD1. V lost 1 base and J lost 2; bases outside the gene matches: 6. Germline V gives CDR1 GTSNPN, CDR2 SVGIG (reference sequence). The CDR3 consists of 16 residues. The CDR3 reads CAWSAQWTGGNYGYTF. For the CDR3, the DNA is TGTGCCTGGAGTGCCCAGTGGACAGGGGGCAACTATGGCTACACCTTC.

This clone came up once. This rearrangement joins TRBV6-1 to TRBJ2-5; 8 bases match TRBD2. The V and J ends lost 4 bases and 2 bases, in that order; junction bases with no gene match: 3. In germline, CDR1 is MNHNS, CDR2 SASEGT. The CDR3 has 14 residues. The CDR3 sequence: CASSAGGIQETQYF. DNA of the CDR3: TGTGCCAGCAGTGCGGGGGGGATACAAGAGACCCAGTACTTC.

This sequence joins TRBV2 and TRBJ1-2; TRBD1 matches 9 bases. The germline gives CDR1 SNHLY, CDR2 FYNNEI. CDR3 size: 14 residues. V dropped 6 bases and J dropped 3; count of bases not matched to a gene: 5. CDR3 nucleotides: TGTGCCAGCAGAACGGGACAGGGTGACTATGGCTACACCTTC. It encodes CASRTGQGDYGYTF.

The V call is TRBV5-1, the J call TRBJ2-5; a weak D match, TRBD1 (5 bases). The end of the DNA fits TRBJ2-7 better, so the J call may be wrong. The CDR3 length is 12 residues. Germline V gene data show CDR1 as SGHRS and CDR2 as YFSETQ. For the CDR3, the DNA is TGCGCCAGCAGCTTGCAGGGCTACGAGCAGTACTTC. As protein: CASSLQGYEQYF.

J is TRBJ1-1 and V is TRBV6-5; D is perhaps TRBD1 (5 bases). The CDR3 totals 14 residues. The V gene's germline CDR1 is MNHEY and CDR2 SVGAGI. V dropped 1 base and J dropped 6 bases, with 12 bases sitting between them. This CDR3 is CASSYWGWDSEAFF. The CDR3 region has the DNA TGTGCCAGCAGTTACTGGGGATGGGACTCTGAAGCTTTCTTT.

This sequence joins TRBV5-1 and TRBJ1-2; D is unresolved. Germline loops: CDR1 SGHRS, CDR2 YFSETQ. Trimming shortened V by 4 bases and J by 8 bases, and 18 bases separated the two germline ends. The CDR3 is made up of 14 amino acids. This CDR3 is CASSPPGPARGYTF. The CDR3 nucleotides are TGCGCCAGCAGCCCGCCGGGTCCCGCCCGAGGCTACACCTTC.

The chain combines TRBV30 with TRBJ1-6, with D possibly matching TRBD1 (6 bases). Germline V CDR1 and CDR2: GTSNPN, SVGIG (reference sequence). The CDR3 is made up of 14 amino acids. V lost 6 bases and J lost 9, with 18 bases in between. The CDR3 here is CACHAQGSSSPLHF. DNA of the CDR3: TGTGCCTGCCATGCTCAGGGGAGCAGTTCACCCCTCCACTTT. The variable domain in full, completed from reference TRBV30 and TRBJ1-6, reads SQTIHQWPATLVQPVGSPLSLECTVEGTSNPNLYWYRQAAGRGLQLLFYSVGIGQISSEVPQNLSASRPQDRQFILSSKKLLLSDSGFYLCACHAQGSSSPLHFGNGTRLTVT.

This clone was recorded once. V is TRBV9 and J is TRBJ2-1, with D possibly being TRBD2 (5 bases). V was clipped by 3 bases and J by 9 bases, with 25 bases between them. The CDR3 runs to 17 residues. Germline V gives CDR1 SGDLS, CDR2 YYNGEE. CDR3 sequence (DNA): TGTGCCAGCAGCGCCATCGGCGGGCCCCCCCTAGGAGGTGAGCAGTTCTTC. It yields the protein CASSAIGGPPLGGEQFF. Using reference TRBV9 and TRBJ2-1 for the parts outside the CDR3, the full variable domain is DSGVTQTPKHLITATGQRVTLRCSPRSGDLSVYWYQQSLDQGLQFLIQYYNGEERAKGNILERFSAQQFPDLHSELNLSSLELGDSALYFCASSAIGGPPLGGEQFFGPGTRLTVL.

The genes are TRBV30 and TRBJ1-6; no reliable D call. The CDR3 spans 11 residues. Germline V gives CDR1 GTSNPN, CDR2 SVGIG (reference sequence). Trimming shortened V by 2 bases and J by 13 bases, and 9 bases separated the two germline ends. The CDR3 nucleotides read TGTGCCTGGAGTTTTCAATCCCCCCTCCACTTT. This codes for CAWSFQSPLHF.

The chain carries TRBV5-1 and TRBJ2-3; maybe TRBD1 (5 bases). With 1 base removed from V and 0 bases from J, the gap between germline ends came to 9 bases. The CDR3 covers 15 residues. The germline gives CDR1 SGHRS, CDR2 YFSETQ. The CDR3 sequence: CASSLRQTSTDTQYF. The CDR3 nucleotides read TGCGCCAGCAGCTTGCGACAGACTAGCACAGATACGCAGTATTTT.

V is TRBV7-2 and J is TRBJ1-6, with 9 bases identical to TRBD1. This CDR3 is built from 16 residues. The V gene end was trimmed by 5 bases and the J gene end by 8 bases; junction bases not matched to a gene: 10. Germline CDR1 SGHTA, CDR2 FQGNSA. CDR3 loop: CASSPPGTGTDSPLHF. CDR3 in DNA: TGTGCCAGCAGCCCGCCGGGGACAGGGACGGATTCACCCCTCCACTTT.

This chain links TRBV29-1 with TRBJ1-4; D is perhaps TRBD1 (6 bases). Trimming took off 7 bases at V and 8 bases at J, with 20 bases between the two ends. The CDR3 loop spans 14 amino acids. Looked up from germline, CDR1 is SQVTM and CDR2 is ANQGSEA. In DNA, the CDR3 is TGCAGCGCGAGGGAGGGGGGGTTGGGAGAAAAACTGTTTTTT. The encoded protein is CSAREGGLGEKLFF.

The CDR3 bases are TGTGCCAGCAGGCGCGGAAGCACAGATACGCAGTATTTT. It specifies CASRRGSTDTQYF. J is TRBJ2-3 and V is TRBV5-5, with D hard to call. The CDR3 has 13 residues. Germline CDR1 reads SGHKS; CDR2 reads YYEKEE (reference sequence). Trimming cost V 5 bases and J 0 bases, with 7 bases left between them.

The chain uses TRBV9 and TRBJ2-7; 12 bases align to TRBD2. The CDR3 loop spans 17 amino acids. J was trimmed by 1 base and V by 3 bases; bases with no gene match: 8. Per the germline V gene, CDR1 is SGDLS and CDR2 is YYNGEE. The CDR3 DNA is TGTGCCAGCAGCGGACATGGACTAGCGGGGCGATCCTACGAGCAGTACTTC. This sequence encodes CASSGHGLAGRSYEQYF.

Here the CDR3 reads CASRGQLNTEAFF. CDR3 coding DNA: TGTGCCAGCAGGGGGCAGTTGAACACTGAAGCTTTCTTT. This chain connects TRBV7-2 to TRBJ1-1, with TRBD1 as a possible D gene (5 bases). Germline-derived CDR1 and CDR2 are SGHTA and FQGNSA. The length of the CDR3 is 13 residues. The V and J ends lost 6 bases and 0 bases respectively, with 8 bases between them.

The chain is built from TRBV10-3 and TRBJ1-6; no clear D gene. The CDR3 extends over 15 amino acids. With 3 bases removed from V and 5 bases from J, the gap between germline ends came to 11 bases. The V gene's germline CDR1 is ENHRY and CDR2 SYGVKD. CDR3 sequence reads: CAISDREDHNSPLHF. As DNA, the CDR3 is TGTGCCATCAGTGACCGGGAGGACCATAATTCACCCCTCCACTTT.

This chain uses TRBV2 with TRBJ1-2; tentatively, D is TRBD1 (5 bases). The germline CDR1 and CDR2 sequences are SNHLY and FYNNEI. This CDR3 has 14 amino acids. Trimming shortened V by 3 bases and J by 5 bases, and 13 bases separated the two germline ends. The CDR3 sequence is CASSEAVGGYGYTF. As DNA, the CDR3 is TGTGCCAGCAGTGAGGCCGTCGGGGGGTATGGCTACACCTTC.

This sequence joins TRBV2 and TRBJ1-1; D ambiguous. Germline CDR1 and CDR2: SNHLY and FYNNEI. Trimming took off 7 bases at V and 2 bases at J, with 14 bases between the two ends. CDR3 length: 14 amino acids. CDR3 loop: CASIMDGGNTEAFF. The CDR3 DNA reads as TGTGCCAGCATTATGGATGGAGGAAACACTGAAGCTTTCTTT.

The CDR3, as DNA: TGTGCCAGCAGCTCCCCTCGAGACTCTGGAAACACCATATATTTT. Amino acid sequence: CASSSPRDSGNTIYF. The rearrangement joins TRBV7-9 to TRBJ1-3; no clear D. The V end lost 4 bases, the J end lost 0 bases, and 10 bases lay between the germline ends. The CDR3 has 15 residues. From germline, CDR1 is SEHNR and CDR2 FQNEAQ (reference sequence).

The chain recombines TRBV4-3 with TRBJ1-5, with TRBD1 as a possible D gene (5 bases). CDR3 length: 15 amino acids. The germline V gene encodes CDR1 LGHNA and CDR2 YSLEER. Trimming cost V 0 bases and J 4 bases, with 10 bases left between them. CDR3 sequence reads: CASSQERGTNQPQHF. CDR3 nucleotides: TGCGCCAGCAGCCAAGAGCGGGGGACGAATCAGCCCCAGCATTTT.

The CDR3 DNA is TGTGCCAGCGGGGAGCGGGGGGGCCGGGGCTACGAGCAGTACTTC. Amino acids: CASGERGGRGYEQYF. This sequence joins TRBV11-2 and TRBJ2-7; 10 nucleotides align to TRBD2. Germline trimming cut 8 bases from V and 3 bases from J; bases unmatched to any gene: 10. The germline V gene has CDR1 SGHAT and CDR2 FQNNGV. The CDR3 covers 15 residues.